This T cell receptor beta chain was identified in a study of cytomegalovirus exposure and HLA in healthy donors. General observations from the study: V- and J-gene trimming of TCR beta was linked (in a later analysis) to a missense DCLRE1C variant. Reportedly, HLA-A and HLA-B alleles of most subjects were accurately predicted from TCR beta.

In regard to this clone: Its antigen is not identified.

The PCR ran on 60 Vbeta and 13 Jbeta primers. The data were produced by immunoSEQ multiplex PCR, yet TCRdb's version contains in-frame clones alone and is incomplete. Of some 160,000 clones in the sample, 70% to 80% were seen once. Germline lookup yields CDR1 LGHNA and CDR2 YSLEER. The CDR3 is 15 amino acids. V lost 4 bases, J lost 9 bases, and 9 bases stayed unmatched. This TCR derives from a male donor in good health and CMV-seronegative. V is TRBV4-3 and J is TRBJ2-1; TRBD2 agrees at 10 bases. Input material: PBMCs. CDR3 amino acids: CASSPSGSIYVEQFF. CDR3 in DNA: TGCGCCAGCAGCCCTAGCGGGAGCATATACGTTGAGCAGTTCTTC.